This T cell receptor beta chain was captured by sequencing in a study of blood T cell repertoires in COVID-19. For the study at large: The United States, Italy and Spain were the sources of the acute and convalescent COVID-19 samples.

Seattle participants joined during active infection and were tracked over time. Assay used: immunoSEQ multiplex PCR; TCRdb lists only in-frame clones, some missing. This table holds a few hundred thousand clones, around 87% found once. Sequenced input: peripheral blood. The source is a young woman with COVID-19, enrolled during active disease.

Written as DNA, the CDR3 is TGTGCCAGCAGTGAAGCGGGGACACTCTATGGCTACACCTTC. This translates into CASSEAGTLYGYTF. The chain carries TRBV6-1 and TRBJ1-2; possible D gene TRBD1, 6 bases. The V gene's germline CDR1 is MNHNS and CDR2 SASEGT. Trimming stripped 0 bases from V and 4 bases from J, with 9 bases between. This CDR3 has 14 residues.